The clone carrying this T cell receptor (beta chain) occurred a few times. The entry originates in a study of Graves' ophthalmopathy and Graves' hyperthyroidism. Amplification of the TCR beta CDR3 regions used RNA transcripts (as template). HTBI-primed RT-PCR formed the first round, and a multiplex PCR formed the second. TCRdb fed the multiplex PCR reads into MiXCR, producing one record per CDR3 protein. The sample holds some 240,000 distinct CDR3 sequences, less than 55% seen once. Trimming left V 0 bases short and J 5 bases short, with 8 bases between. This CDR3 contains 13 residues. Germline values: CDR1 SGHTS, CDR2 YDEGEE.

The receptor was isolated from an adult man with Graves' ophthalmopathy. The sequenced sample was peripheral blood. V usage is TRBV5-8 and J usage is TRBJ1-1; D unresolved. The CDR3 loop is CASSLAASTEAFF. CDR3 in DNA: TGTGCCAGCAGCTTGGCCGCCAGTACTGAAGCTTTCTTT.